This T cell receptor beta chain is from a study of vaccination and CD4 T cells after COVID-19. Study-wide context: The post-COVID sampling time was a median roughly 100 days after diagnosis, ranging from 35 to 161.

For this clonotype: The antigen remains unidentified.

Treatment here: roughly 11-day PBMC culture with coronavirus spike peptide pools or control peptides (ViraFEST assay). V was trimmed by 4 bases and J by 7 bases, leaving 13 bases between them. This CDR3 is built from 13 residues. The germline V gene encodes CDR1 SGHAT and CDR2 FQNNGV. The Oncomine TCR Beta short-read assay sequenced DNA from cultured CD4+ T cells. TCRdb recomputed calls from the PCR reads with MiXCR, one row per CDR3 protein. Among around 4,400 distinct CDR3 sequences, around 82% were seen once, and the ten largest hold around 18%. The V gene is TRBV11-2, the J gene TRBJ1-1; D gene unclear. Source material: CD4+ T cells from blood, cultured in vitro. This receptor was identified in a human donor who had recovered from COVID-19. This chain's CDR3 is CASSSITVREAFF. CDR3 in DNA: TGTGCCAGCAGCTCCATCACTGTGCGTGAAGCTTTCTTT. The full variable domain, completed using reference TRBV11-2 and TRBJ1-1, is EAGVAQSPRYKIIEKRQSVAFWCNPISGHATLYWYQQILGQGPKLLIQFQNNGVVDDSQLPKDRFSAERLKGVDSTLKIQPAKLEDSAVYLCASSSITVREAFFGQGTRLTVV.